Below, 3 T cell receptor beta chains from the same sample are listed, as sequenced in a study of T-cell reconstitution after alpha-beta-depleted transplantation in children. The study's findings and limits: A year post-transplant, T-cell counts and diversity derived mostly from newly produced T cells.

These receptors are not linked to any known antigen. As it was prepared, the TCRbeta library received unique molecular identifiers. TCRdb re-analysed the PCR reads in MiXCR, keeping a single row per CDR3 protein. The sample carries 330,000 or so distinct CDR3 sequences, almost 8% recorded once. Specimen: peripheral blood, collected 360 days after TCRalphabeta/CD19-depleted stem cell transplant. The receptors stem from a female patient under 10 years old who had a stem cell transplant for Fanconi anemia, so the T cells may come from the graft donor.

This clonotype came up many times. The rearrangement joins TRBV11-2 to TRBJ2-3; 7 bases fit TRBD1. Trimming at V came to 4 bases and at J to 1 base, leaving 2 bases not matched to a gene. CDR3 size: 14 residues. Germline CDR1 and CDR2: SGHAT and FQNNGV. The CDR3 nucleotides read TGTGCCAGCAGCTCAGGGACAGGCACAGATACGCAGTATTTT. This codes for CASSSGTGTDTQYF.

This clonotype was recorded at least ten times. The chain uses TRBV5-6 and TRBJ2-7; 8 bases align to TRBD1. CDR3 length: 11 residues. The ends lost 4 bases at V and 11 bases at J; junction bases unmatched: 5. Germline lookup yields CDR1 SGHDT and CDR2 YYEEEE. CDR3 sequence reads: CASSKTGVEYV. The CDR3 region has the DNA TGTGCCAGCAGCAAGACAGGGGTCGAGTACGTC.

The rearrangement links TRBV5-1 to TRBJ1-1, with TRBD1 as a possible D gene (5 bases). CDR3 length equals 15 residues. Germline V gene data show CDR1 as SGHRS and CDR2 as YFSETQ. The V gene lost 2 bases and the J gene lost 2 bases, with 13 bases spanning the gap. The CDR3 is CASSLLETVNTEAFF. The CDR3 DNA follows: TGCGCCAGCAGCTTACTTGAGACAGTCAACACTGAAGCTTTCTTT.